Here is one TCR beta chain with its context. No antigen is known for it. No much larger clonotype is one base removed from it; base qualities were not supplied. The sample is drawn from a study of shared clonotypes between healthy human individuals (dated by TCRdb to the early 2020s). Study-level background: The cohort comprised a couple of women and three men aged 18 to 49 years. To estimate repertoire size and how much clonotypes are shared between individuals, the study performed deep sequencing of blood TCR repertoires from 4 to 6 healthy adults. Per donor, three plates each were used for CD4 naive and CD4 memory, two for CD8 naive, and one for CD8 memory. Different laboratories and diverse techniques were used to prepare libraries and sequence TCR repertoires, to increase sequencing depth and limit assay-specific biases. Between about 0.8 and 8.9 billion PBMCs per donor were obtained by leukapheresis.

Summary of the overall study and its limitations: Incomplete sequencing was indicated by rarefaction of sorted-subset datasets, despite the large sequencing depth. Because the study included a small number of donors, the genetic and exposure-history diversity represented was limited. Clonotypes shared by all four sorted-subset donors showed higher generation probabilities than non-shared clonotypes. Approximately 5% of naive CD4, roughly 3.5% of naive CD8, approximately 2% of memory CD4, and approximately 0.39% of memory CD8 clonotypes were shared across a few donors. Based on pairwise subsampling, the degree of clonotype sharing among donors was expected to be affected by sequencing depth. Naive subsets generally had larger estimated clonotype richness than memory subsets did. Sampling was restricted to blood, and TCR repertoires in tissues likely differ from the TCR repertoires found in blood.

Using the deep immunoSEQ assay, multiplex PCR amplified TCR CDR3 regions from genomic DNA. For each cell subset, the extracted genomic DNA was distributed evenly across all wells of several immunoSEQ 96-well plates, and each plate served as one replicate. Each replicate PCR for sorted subsets received roughly 200 ng genomic DNA, equal to around 32,000 T cell genomes. Purified libraries were measured with a Qubit 3.0 fluorometer, size-checked on a Bioanalyzer 2100, and measured again with the KAPA Library Quantification kit. Every immunoSEQ 96-well plate was sequenced on a dedicated single-read 150-cycle Illumina NextSeq 550 flow cell. For the original study's pipeline: Because only junctional sequences without quality scores were contained in the immunoSEQ output, filtering matching that applied to full-length reads could not be performed. Sequences were annotated with PyIR, a Python wrapper for IgBLAST v1.9, and V/J genes and CDR3 were assigned using IMGT germline references. Reads were filtered out if the reads had weak V/J assignments (E-value above 1e-6), no CDR3, stop codons, out-of-frame junctions, or ambiguous translated residues. V3J clonotypes were defined as sequences sharing an identical inferred V gene, J gene, and CDR3 amino acid sequence. Percentage overlap between repertoires was computed as shared unique clonotypes divided by the size of the smaller repertoire. Richness of each repertoire was evaluated using RTK rarefaction, the Chao1 estimator, and Recon v2.1 estimates of unobserved clonotypes. Generation probabilities for all TCRbeta clonotypes obtained by the gDNA method from a handful of donors were computed using OLGA. Imported from immuneACCESS, the table was reduced by TCRdb to in-frame sequences with V and J called. These copies leave out some clones; in studies compared against another copy, an unresolved V gene accounts for under half, and the cause of the remainder is not known. V and J calls and clone size follow that table, whereas D and trimming were derived from the DNA. This sample gives over 950,000 clones in total; roughly 77% of them show up just once. Approximately 0.9% of the sample belongs to the ten largest clones.

The donors were healthy, HIV-negative adults with no recently reported acute infections or vaccinations. Every donor was a Caucasian adult residing in Nashville, Tennessee, USA. CD4+ T cells were enriched through magnetic negative selection, after which naive cells were positively selected on CD45RA and the remaining negative fraction served as the memory subset. Blood was obtained by leukapheresis, after which PBMCs were separated by Ficoll-Histopaque density gradient centrifugation and cryopreserved in liquid nitrogen vapor phase. Analytical flow cytometry was used to check the purity and quantity of each magnetically sorted T cell population. Each sorted fraction had its genomic DNA isolated and then quantified by UV absorbance on a Nanodrop 2000c. The germline V and J ends show losses of 1 base and 5 bases respectively, and no gene match explains 7 bases of the junction. According to the germline V gene, CDR1 reads MGHRA and CDR2 reads YSYEKL. The CDR3 spans 17 residues, from the cysteine through the phenylalanine. The DNA shown is the 51-base CDR3, in frame from base 1.

Sequenced sample: memory CD4+ T cells from PBMCs. The cell subset or site label for this specimen denotes: CD45RA-negative fraction. This TCR came from a man aged 18-30 years in good health. Some clones in this sample may be carry-over from other donors' samples. The chain was built from TRBV4-1 and TRBJ2-5; TRBD2 lines up with 13 middle nucleotides. The CDR3: CASSQGGLAGDGETQYF. Here is the DNA: TGCGCCAGCAGCCAAGGCGGACTAGCGGGAGATGGCGAGACCCAGTACTTC.